This T cell receptor beta chain stems from a study of CD4 and CD8 cells across lung adenocarcinoma regions. Trimming took 5 bases from V and 4 from J, leaving 11 bases between them. This CDR3 is 14 amino acids long. Per the germline V gene, CDR1 is WSHSY and CDR2 is SAAADI. MiXCR, applied by TCRdb to the PCR reads, yields one record per CDR3 protein. The data hold roughly 25,000 distinct CDR3 sequences, with around 56% observed a single time. Localized lung adenocarcinoma, a non-small cell lung cancer, affected the donors. This clonotype was seen at least ten times. V is TRBV10-2 and J is TRBJ2-2, with D perhaps matching TRBD1 (5 bases). The sample was CD8+ T cells from the center of a lung tumor. The clonotype was recovered from a male donor with lung adenocarcinoma. The CD4 and CD8 labels of this study may be unreliable. The CDR3 nucleotides are TGCGCCAGCAGTACACCAGGGTCCACCGGGGAGCTGTTTTTT. Its translation: CASSTPGSTGELFF.